This record concerns one T cell receptor beta chain sequence. The antigen remains undetermined. V lost 6 bases, J lost 2 bases, and 8 bases lay in between. Germline assignment: CDR1 SGHNT and CDR2 YYREEE (reference sequence). This CDR3 is built from 13 residues. The data originate from a study of cytotoxic CD8 clonotypes in ibrutinib-treated CLL. Study-wide results and caveats: Sampling times differed between sustained-remission and progressing patients. Baseline clonality was higher than in age-matched healthy donors and moved in step with circulating CD8+ T-cell counts. At progression, clonality fell back toward baseline after rising at ibrutinib response.

The method was immunoSEQ multiplex PCR; TCRdb's version includes in-frame clones alone and lacks a portion of them. The sample gives some 200,000 clones, roughly 72% of which show up once; around an eighth is in the top ten. Sequenced material: PBMCs, taken after 24 months of ibrutinib treatment. The chain carries TRBV5-4 and TRBJ2-2, with D perhaps given as TRBD1 or TRBD2 (5 bases each). The origin of this receptor is a human donor with chronic lymphocytic leukemia. CDR3 region: CASKGPNTGELFF. DNA of the CDR3: TGTGCCAGCAAGGGACCTAACACCGGGGAGCTGTTTTTT.